Listed here are 20 T cell receptor beta chains from one sample, sequenced in a study of beta chain features in type 1 diabetes. The sequenced template was cDNA made from the entire isolated RNA. Assay used: immunoSEQ multiplex PCR; TCRdb lists only in-frame clones, some missing. The sample contains about 350,000 clones, roughly a fifth of which appear only once. Material for sequencing was naive CD4+ T cells from blood. Receptors originate from a woman between 18 and 30 years old in good health.

This clone was detected a few times. The chain combines TRBV6-6 with TRBJ2-7, with 11 positions matching TRBD1. The CDR3 totals 15 residues. V shed 6 bases and J 7 bases; nucleotides not matched to a gene: 11. The germline CDR1 and CDR2 sequences are MNHNY and SVGAGI (reference sequence). The CDR3 loop is CASRPSGQGAGEQYF. The CDR3 nucleotides are TGTGCCAGCAGACCCTCCGGACAGGGGGCCGGGGAGCAGTACTTC.

This chain links TRBV6-5 with TRBJ2-1; 8 bases match TRBD1. Germline values: CDR1 MNHEY, CDR2 SVGAGI. V dropped 6 bases and J dropped 5; count of bases not matched to a gene: 3. This CDR3 is built from 13 residues. The CDR3 protein is CASSKDRDNEQFF. For the CDR3, the DNA is TGTGCCAGCAGCAAGGACAGGGACAATGAGCAGTTCTTC.

The gene calls are TRBV7-3 and TRBJ2-5; D gene uncertain. V lost 1 base to trimming and J lost 3 bases, with 6 bases between them. In germline, CDR1 is SGHTA, CDR2 FQGTGA. There are 13 residues in the CDR3. CDR3 loop: CASSLMREETQYF. The CDR3 DNA follows: TGTGCCAGCAGCTTAATGCGAGAAGAGACCCAGTACTTC.

The V call is TRBV4-2, the J call TRBJ1-5; D is undetermined. Germline assignment: CDR1 LGHNA and CDR2 YNFKEQ. The V end lost 4 bases, the J end lost 6 bases, and 10 bases lay between the germline ends. This CDR3 region has 13 residues. The CDR3 nucleotides are TGTGCCAGCAGCCCCGACCGGGGTCAGCCCCAGCATTTT. It encodes CASSPDRGQPQHF.

The genes are TRBV5-6 and TRBJ1-2; 7 nucleotides agree with TRBD1. The CDR3 totals 12 residues. The ends lost 4 bases at V and 6 bases at J; junction bases unmatched: 3. Germline loops: CDR1 SGHDT, CDR2 YYEEEE. The CDR3, as DNA: TGTGCCAGCAGCCTACAGGGGAATGGCTACACCTTC. Encoded protein: CASSLQGNGYTF. The whole variable domain, filled in from reference TRBV5-6 and TRBJ1-2, reads DAGVTQSPTHLIKTRGQQVTLRCSPKSGHDTVSWYQQALGQGPQFIFQYYEEEERQRGNFPDRFSGHQFPNYSSELNVNALLLGDSALYLCASSLQGNGYTFGSGTRLTVV.

The sample holds a few counts of this clone. The CDR3 DNA reads TGCGCCAGCACGATTGGGACAGCAGGCAATGAGCAGTTCTTC. Translated: CASTIGTAGNEQFF. The chain couples TRBV5-1 to TRBJ2-1, with 7 bases matching TRBD1. CDR3 length equals 14 residues. The V and J ends lost 6 bases and 6 bases, in that order; junction bases with no gene match: 9. The germline V gene has CDR1 SGHRS and CDR2 YFSETQ.

This clone was counted between two and nine times. The rearrangement joins TRBV28 to TRBJ2-7; 7 bases align to TRBD2. The length of the CDR3 is 13 residues. In germline, CDR1 is MDHEN, CDR2 SYDVKM. V was clipped by 10 bases and J by 2 bases; unmatched bases: 8. The CDR3 reads CATLGGSPYEQYF. In DNA, the CDR3 is TGTGCCACCCTTGGCGGGAGTCCCTACGAGCAGTACTTC.

There are a few counts of this clone. The chain has TRBV28 and TRBJ1-2; D unclear. This CDR3 has 13 residues. The V gene's germline CDR1 is MDHEN and CDR2 SYDVKM. V was clipped by 1 base and J by 6 bases, with 9 bases between them. CDR3 sequence (DNA): TGTGCCAGCAGTTTATTCCCCAGTGATGGCTACACCTTC. Translated: CASSLFPSDGYTF.

This CDR3 reads CASSLRSGRVSGANVLTF. In DNA form, the CDR3 reads TGTGCCAGCAGTTTAAGGAGCGGGAGGGTCTCTGGGGCCAACGTCCTGACTTTC. This rearrangement joins TRBV27 to TRBJ2-6; 10 bases are shared with TRBD2. Trimming took 2 bases from V and 0 from J; bases not matched to a gene: 4. Germline-derived CDR1 and CDR2 are MNHEY and SMNVEV (reference sequence). The CDR3 contains 18 residues.

The chain is built from TRBV7-9 and TRBJ2-7, with D possibly TRBD2 on 5 matching bases. V was trimmed by 1 base and J by 2 bases, leaving 12 bases between them. Germline assignment: CDR1 SEHNR and CDR2 FQNEAQ (reference sequence). The CDR3 sequence is 15 residues long. CDR3 amino acids: CASSLDGVTTYEQYF. The CDR3 region has the DNA TGTGCCAGCAGCTTAGATGGCGTGACTACCTACGAGCAGTACTTC.

In nucleotides, the CDR3 is TGTGCCAGCAGTGAAAGGGGGGGAAGCTCGAACTATGGCTACACCTTC. This translates into CASSERGGSSNYGYTF. The V gene is TRBV2, the J gene TRBJ1-2, with D perhaps TRBD1 (6 bases). Germline-derived CDR1 and CDR2 are SNHLY and FYNNEI. Trimming left V 2 bases short and J 2 bases short, with 15 bases between. This CDR3 contains 16 residues.

The chain links TRBV14 to TRBJ2-1; tentative D call: TRBD2 (7 bases). This CDR3 is 15 amino acids long. The germline V gene has CDR1 SGHDN and CDR2 FVKESK. V lost 2 bases to trimming and J lost 7 bases, with 15 bases between them. Here the CDR3 reads CASSQISGGWNEQFF. CDR3 in DNA: TGTGCCAGCAGCCAAATATCGGGGGGCTGGAATGAGCAGTTCTTC.

There are a few counts of this clone. The CDR3 reads CASRPSGRRYNEQFF. The CDR3 DNA sequence: TGCGCCAGCAGACCGAGCGGGAGAAGATACAATGAGCAGTTCTTC. The chain employs TRBV5-1 and TRBJ2-1, with 8 bases aligning to TRBD2. The CDR3 loop spans 15 amino acids. Germline CDR1 SGHRS, CDR2 YFSETQ. Germline trimming cut 5 bases from V and 4 bases from J; bases unmatched to any gene: 8.

V gene TRBV25-1 combines with J gene TRBJ2-1, with D tentatively TRBD1 (6 bases). The V gene lost 8 bases and the J gene lost 10 bases, with 18 bases spanning the gap. The CDR3 consists of 13 residues. CDR1 is MGHDK, CDR2 SYGVNS, per germline. The DNA of the CDR3 is TGTGCCAGCTCCCGGGACACCGGACCCGAGCAGTTCTTC. Protein sequence: CASSRDTGPEQFF.

This clone was detected a few times. The chain is built from TRBV2 and TRBJ1-5; 7 bases map to TRBD1. This CDR3 region has 14 residues. V trimming: 4 bases; J trimming: 4 bases; junction bases outside the gene matches: 4. The germline V gene encodes CDR1 SNHLY and CDR2 FYNNEI. The CDR3 loop reads CASSAETGNQPQHF. The CDR3 nucleotides read TGTGCCAGCAGTGCAGAGACAGGGAATCAGCCCCAGCATTTT.

A few counts support this clone. This rearrangement joins TRBV5-4 to TRBJ2-5, with 12 bases that match TRBD2. This CDR3 is built from 16 residues. Germline loops: CDR1 SGHNT, CDR2 YYREEE (reference sequence). V lost 4 bases, J lost 2 bases, and 6 bases stayed unmatched. The CDR3, as DNA: TGTGCCAGCAGCCTGACTAGCGGGGGACCTCAAGAGACCCAGTACTTC. Encoded protein: CASSLTSGGPQETQYF.

The rearrangement joins TRBV30 to TRBJ1-2; no firm D call. Per germline, CDR1 GTSNPN and CDR2 SVGIG (reference sequence). V shed 1 base and J shed 7 bases, with 7 bases lying between them. The length of the CDR3 is 11 residues. CDR3 protein: CAWSGPSGYTF. The CDR3 DNA is TGTGCCTGGAGTGGCCCCAGTGGCTACACCTTC.

This clone was found a few times. The chain has TRBV7-2 and TRBJ2-3; unclear D gene. The CDR3 is 15 residues long. Deletions cut 6 bases from V and 2 bases from J, with 15 bases between. Germline V CDR1 and CDR2: SGHTA, FQGNSA. CDR3 nucleotides: TGTGCCAGCAGACGCCCCCGGTCCCTCACAGATACGCAGTATTTT. This codes for CASRRPRSLTDTQYF.

The genes are TRBV4-1 and TRBJ2-3; 10 nucleotides agree with TRBD2. Germline V gene sequence: CDR1 MGHRA, CDR2 YSYEKL. V trimming: 6 bases; J trimming: 7 bases; junction bases outside the gene matches: 10. This CDR3 has 15 amino acids. The chain's CDR3 is CASRWASGGLYTQYF. CDR3 sequence (DNA): TGCGCCAGCAGGTGGGCTAGCGGGGGCCTGTATACGCAGTATTTT.

This chain's CDR3 is CASSAGARTSGTRDTQYF. In nucleotides, the CDR3 is TGTGCCAGTAGTGCGGGTGCTAGGACTAGCGGGACGCGGGATACGCAGTATTTT. The gene calls are TRBV19 and TRBJ2-3; 12 positions agree with TRBD2. Germline loops: CDR1 LNHDA, CDR2 SQIVND (reference sequence). V shed 5 bases and J 6 bases; nucleotides not matched to a gene: 15. The CDR3 loop spans 18 amino acids.